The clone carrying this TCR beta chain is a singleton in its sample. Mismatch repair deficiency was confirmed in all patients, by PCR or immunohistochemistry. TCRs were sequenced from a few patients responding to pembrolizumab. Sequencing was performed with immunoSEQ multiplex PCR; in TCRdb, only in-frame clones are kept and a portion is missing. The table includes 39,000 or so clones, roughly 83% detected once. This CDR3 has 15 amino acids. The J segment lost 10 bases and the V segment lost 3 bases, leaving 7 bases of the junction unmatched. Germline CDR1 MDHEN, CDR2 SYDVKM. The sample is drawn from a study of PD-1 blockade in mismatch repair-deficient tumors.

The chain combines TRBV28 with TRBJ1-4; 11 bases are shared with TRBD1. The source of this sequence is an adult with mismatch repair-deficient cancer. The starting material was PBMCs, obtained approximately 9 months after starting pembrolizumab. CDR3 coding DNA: TGTGCCAGCAGTTTGGGAGGGACAGGGGGTAGAAAACTGTTTTTT. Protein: CASSLGGTGGRKLFF.